The rows below give T cell receptor beta chains drawn from one sample of a study of T-cell memory formation after mild COVID-19. From the 5' RACE reads, TCRdb called clonotypes with MiXCR, one entry per CDR3 protein. The top ten hold about 7.5% of the sample, which has fewer than 650,000 distinct CDR3 sequences, approximately 15% seen once. The sequenced material came from PBMCs or a T cell subset sorted from them (not recorded which). All receptors derive from an adult woman who had mild COVID-19 (a few samples of this study predate the infection). Cell type and time point are not known. CDR3s include the opening cysteine and the closing phenylalanine or tryptophan. D genes are given only for firm matches. The size of a clone is reported for some rows only, either as once, few or many, or as a class for expanded clones.

j_call,v_call,d_call,clone_size,cdr3_nt,cdr3_aa
TRBJ2-1,TRBV5-1,TRBD2,.,TGCGCCAGCAGCTTGGGGCTAGCGGGAGATTCCGGGAGGTACAATGAGCAGTTCTTC,CASSLGLAGDSGRYNEQFF
TRBJ2-3,TRBV7-9,TRBD2,few,TGTGCCAGCAGCCGGCTAGCGGGGGGGCCGGATACGCAGTATTTT,CASSRLAGGPDTQYF
TRBJ2-7,TRBV14,.,few,TGTGCCAGCAGCCAAGACGGGAATGGTTACGAGCAGTACTTC,CASSQDGNGYEQYF
TRBJ1-4,TRBV20-1,.,.,TGCTCGCCTTTCAGGCCCAATGAAAAACTGTTTTTT,CSPFRPNEKLFF
TRBJ2-7,TRBV23-1,.,.,TGCGCCAGCAGTCTCCGGCCCGGGGATTCTCGGGACGAGCAGTACTTC,CASSLRPGDSRDEQYF
TRBJ1-2,TRBV7-9,.,.,TGTGCCAGCACCGGAGCAGGCTATGGCTACACCTTC,CASTGAGYGYTF
TRBJ2-1,TRBV6-4,TRBD2,few,TGTGCCAGCAGCATGACTAGCGGGAAATACAATGAGCAGTTCTTC,CASSMTSGKYNEQFF
TRBJ2-3,TRBV2,.,.,TGTGCCAGCAGTGTACTCGGGTTTAGCACAGATACGCAGTATTTT,CASSVLGFSTDTQYF
TRBJ2-5,TRBV5-1,TRBD2,.,TGCGCCAGCAGCCATGGACTAGACCAAGAGACCCAGTACTTC,CASSHGLDQETQYF
TRBJ2-7,TRBV5-1,.,.,TGCGCCAGCAGCTTCTTTGGCGTGGGTATCGACGAGCAGTACTTC,CASSFFGVGIDEQYF
TRBJ2-7,TRBV27,.,.,TGTGCCACCCTGAATTTCCAGGACCGCTCCTACGAGCAGTACTTC,CATLNFQDRSYEQYF
TRBJ2-5,TRBV29-1,TRBD1,few,TGCAGCGTTGCTGGACAGGGTGGAGAGACCCAGTACTTC,CSVAGQGGETQYF
TRBJ2-7,TRBV5-4,TRBD1,few,TGTGCCAGCAGCACCCCCGGGACAGGGACCTACGAGCAGTACTTC,CASSTPGTGTYEQYF
TRBJ2-1,TRBV7-8,.,few,TGTGCCACGCAGGGGAGGCCTAGCAACAATGAGCAGTTCTTC,CATQGRPSNNEQFF
TRBJ2-1,TRBV5-1,TRBD2,many,TGCGCCAGCAGCTTGGGCAGCGGGGATTTCAATGAGCAGTTCTTC,CASSLGSGDFNEQFF
TRBJ1-2,TRBV5-1,.,few,TGCGCCAGCAGCCCCGACAGTAGGTATGGCTACACCTTC,CASSPDSRYGYTF
TRBJ2-5,TRBV30,.,few,TGTGCCTGGAGTGTACAGAAGGGCTCGTTGGAGACCCAGTACTTC,CAWSVQKGSLETQYF
TRBJ1-5,TRBV6-1,TRBD1,few,TGTGCCAGCAGGATTACAGGGGGCGGGAGCAATCAGCCCCAGCATTTT,CASRITGGGSNQPQHF
TRBJ2-7,TRBV28,TRBD1,few,TGTGCCAGCAGGGGGGGGACAGGGGCCTACGAGCAGTACTTC,CASRGGTGAYEQYF
TRBJ2-5,TRBV3-1,.,.,TGTGCCAGCAGCGACGCAGGGGGGGAGACCCAGTACTTC,CASSDAGGETQYF
TRBJ2-5,TRBV24-1,TRBD2,few,TGTGCCACCAGTGCCACTAGCGGGAGGGCCAGTGAGACCCAGTACTTC,CATSATSGRASETQYF
TRBJ2-1,TRBV9,TRBD2,.,TGTGCCAGCAGCGTACTAGCGGCAGACTACAATGAGCAGTTCTTC,CASSVLAADYNEQFF
TRBJ2-3,TRBV7-2,TRBD2,few,TGTGCCAGCAGCTTTCCCCTAGCGGATAACACAGATACGCAGTATTTT,CASSFPLADNTDTQYF
TRBJ2-2,TRBV6-1,.,few,TGTGCCAGCAGTCTACCCGGGGGGCTCAGCGCGAACACCGGGGAGCTGTTTTTT,CASSLPGGLSANTGELFF
TRBJ1-2,TRBV29-1,.,.,TGCAGCGTCGAGGAGAACTATGGCTACACCTTC,CSVEENYGYTF
TRBJ2-1,TRBV18,TRBD2,.,TGTGCCAGCTCAGTCCCCGGGACTAGCGGGGGGACCGAAAAGTTCTTC,CASSVPGTSGGTEKFF
TRBJ2-3,TRBV20-1,.,.,TGCAGTGCGCCCAAGAGCGGAGGGGCAGATACGCAGTATTTT,CSAPKSGGADTQYF
TRBJ1-5,TRBV6-2/TRBV6-3,.,.,TGTGCCAGCAGTCGGGGTTATAGCAATCAGCCCCAGCATTTT,CASSRGYSNQPQHF
TRBJ1-5,TRBV12-3/TRBV12-4,.,few,TGTGCCAGCAGCCCCACCATCGGCCCCCAGCATTTT,CASSPTIGPQHF
TRBJ2-2,TRBV24-1,.,few,TGTGCCACCAGTGACATGCGGGCCTCGAACACCGGGGAGCTGTTTTTT,CATSDMRASNTGELFF
TRBJ1-1,TRBV14,.,.,TGTGCCAGCAGCCAGGGATGGGAGGTGAACACTGAAGCTTTCTTT,CASSQGWEVNTEAFF
TRBJ2-3,TRBV20-1,TRBD2,few,TGCAGTGCTGCCAGTCTAGCGGGAGGCCTCACAGATACGCAGTATTTT,CSAASLAGGLTDTQYF
TRBJ2-5,TRBV5-1,.,few,TGCGCCAGCAGCTCCGGACAGCAACTCGGGGAGACCCAGTACTTC,CASSSGQQLGETQYF
TRBJ1-1,TRBV6-1,.,.,TGTGCCAGCAGTACCCAGACAGGATTGAACACTGAAGCTTTCTTT,CASSTQTGLNTEAFF
TRBJ2-5,TRBV20-1,.,.,TGCAGTGCTAGAGATGGGGCGGGTTCGGAGACCCAGTACTTC,CSARDGAGSETQYF
TRBJ2-5,TRBV20-1,TRBD1,.,TGCAGTGCCCAGGACAGGGAGACCCAGTACTTC,CSAQDRETQYF
TRBJ1-4,TRBV7-9,TRBD1,.,TGTGCCAGCAGCTTAGGCTGGGGACAGACTAATGAAAAACTGTTTTTT,CASSLGWGQTNEKLFF
TRBJ1-6,TRBV13,.,.,TGTGCCAGCAGCCTTGAGGGGGAGAATTCACCCCTCCACTTT,CASSLEGENSPLHF
TRBJ1-2,TRBV10-3,.,.,TGTGCCATCAGGCCTGACAGGAGCTTTAACTATGGCTACACCTTC,CAIRPDRSFNYGYTF